The source of this T cell receptor (beta chain) is a study of patients and donors after allogeneic stem cell transplantation. Unmatched junction bases numbered 11, after V lost 2 bases and J lost 4 bases. Germline loops: CDR1 SQVTM, CDR2 ANQGSEA. The CDR3 sequence is 16 residues long. TCRdb itself ran the RT-PCR reads through MiXCR, one entry per CDR3 protein. The repertoire holds about 960,000 distinct CDR3 sequences, about 20% seen once, with 6% in the top ten. The sample consisted of blood, either unsorted or a sorted T cell fraction (not recorded which). The source is a human donor who was either an allogeneic HSCT recipient or a stem cell or donor lymphocyte infusion donor (not recorded which). It is not recorded whose cells these are; they may come from a transplant donor. The chain is built from TRBV29-1 and TRBJ1-3; 7 bases map to TRBD1. The CDR3 region is CSVERRQGSSGNTIYF. CDR3 bases: TGCAGCGTTGAAAGGAGACAGGGATCTTCCGGAAACACCATATATTTT.